This is a list of T cell receptor beta chains from one sample in a study of cytomegalovirus exposure and HLA in healthy donors. The table came from immunoSEQ multiplex PCR; TCRdb's copy has only in-frame clones and leaves some out. The data contain about 140,000 clones, roughly 74% of them singletons. Material for sequencing was PBMCs. All receptors derive from a young woman in good health and CMV-seropositive. The CDR3 runs from the conserved cysteine through the conserved F or W. A D gene is named only where the DNA matches it firmly. Some rows mark clone size as missing; the rest say once, few, many or name a class of expanded clone.

size	V	D	J	CDR3	DNA
once	TRBV30	NA	TRBJ1-3	CAWYRAGRGNTIYF	TGTGCCTGGTACAGGGCCGGTCGAGGGAACACCATATATTTT
few	TRBV5-1	NA	TRBJ1-6	CASQGEYNSPLHF	TGCGCCAGCCAGGGCGAGTATAATTCACCCCTCCACTTT
NA	TRBV6-1	NA	TRBJ1-1	CASSESQGRSSEAFF	TGTGCCAGCAGTGAATCCCAAGGGAGGAGCAGTGAAGCTTTCTTT
NA	TRBV4-1	NA	TRBJ2-5	CASSQGWQAETQYF	TGCGCCAGCAGCCAAGGGTGGCAGGCAGAGACCCAGTACTTC
NA	TRBV27	NA	TRBJ2-7	CASSLSASRGYEQYF	TGTGCCAGCAGTTTGTCGGCTAGCAGGGGCTACGAGCAGTACTTC
NA	TRBV11-1	NA	TRBJ1-5	CASSLGGFQPQHF	TGTGCCAGCAGCTTGGGAGGGTTTCAGCCCCAGCATTTT
few	TRBV30	NA	TRBJ1-6	CACPKEGGYNSPLHF	TGTGCCTGTCCTAAGGAAGGGGGCTATAATTCACCCCTCCACTTT
NA	TRBV18	NA	TRBJ1-2	CASSPAPQAGWSYTF	TGTGCCAGCTCACCAGCCCCCCAGGCAGGGTGGAGCTACACCTTC
few	TRBV2	TRBD1	TRBJ1-4	CASGRQGLGEKLFF	TGTGCCAGCGGACGACAGGGTTTAGGGGAAAAACTGTTTTTT
NA	TRBV27	NA	TRBJ2-7	CASSLTGKEQYF	TGTGCCAGCAGTTTAACCGGGAAAGAGCAGTACTTC
NA	TRBV30	TRBD1	TRBJ1-5	CAWNKGQGRNQPQHF	TGTGCCTGGAATAAAGGACAGGGGAGGAATCAGCCCCAGCATTTT
NA	TRBV7-2	TRBD1	TRBJ1-6	CASSLDRVNSPLHF	TGTGCCAGCAGCTTGGACAGGGTAAATTCACCCCTCCACTTT